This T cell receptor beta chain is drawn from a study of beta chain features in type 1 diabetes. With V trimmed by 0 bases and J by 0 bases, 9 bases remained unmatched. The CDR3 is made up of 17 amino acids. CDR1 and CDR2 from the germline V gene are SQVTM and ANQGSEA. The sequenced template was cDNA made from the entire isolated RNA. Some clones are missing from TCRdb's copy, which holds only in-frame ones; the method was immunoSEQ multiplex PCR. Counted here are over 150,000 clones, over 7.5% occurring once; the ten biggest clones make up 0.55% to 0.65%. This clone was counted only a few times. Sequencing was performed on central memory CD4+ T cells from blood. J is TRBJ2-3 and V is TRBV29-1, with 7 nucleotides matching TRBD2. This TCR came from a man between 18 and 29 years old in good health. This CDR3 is CSVEEWRGGGSTDTQYF. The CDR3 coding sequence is TGCAGCGTTGAAGAATGGCGCGGCGGGGGTAGCACAGATACGCAGTATTTT.